This T cell receptor beta chain was identified during a study of blood T cell repertoires in COVID-19. At the level of the study: Both acute and convalescent COVID-19 samples were obtained from the United States, Italy and Spain. PBMCs, B-cell-depleted T cells, or T cells were the source of the cDNA or gDNA that made up the material.

As processed by the authors: Nucleated cell counts were estimated from reference gene primer amplification. Sequenced by immunoSEQ multiplex PCR; TCRdb stores in-frame clones only, minus some. V and J calls and clone size are given by that table; D and trimming were obtained from the DNA. The sample holds under 100,000 clones, approximately 86% seen once. The CDR3 consists of 13 residues. CDR1 is MNHEY, CDR2 SVGAGI, per germline. V was clipped by 6 bases and J by 8 bases, with 14 bases between them. This clone turned up a few times. The rearrangement joins TRBV6-5 to TRBJ2-1, with D unclear. The source of this sequence is a man between 45 and 60 years old with acute or convalescent COVID-19. Sequencing input: peripheral blood. The CDR3 spells CASSTMLADEQFF. The CDR3 DNA reads as TGTGCCAGCAGCACCATGCTCGCGGATGAGCAGTTCTTC.